Below are 27 T cell receptor beta chains sequenced from a single sample in a study of blood T cells in healthy people across ages. Next came a second PCR, run for about 7 to 12 cycles, which used a sample-barcoded 5' primer along with a J-beta primer mix. TCRdb used MiXCR to reprocess the 5' RACE reads, holding one entry per CDR3 protein. This sample has around 1,900,000 distinct CDR3 sequences, with around 42% found just once. Sample: blood. The receptors were gathered from a human donor in good health.

The rearrangement joins TRBV12-3 or TRBV12-4 to TRBJ1-1, with 7 bases matching TRBD1. V dropped 5 bases and J dropped 1; count of bases not matched to a gene: 10. This CDR3 contains 16 residues. CDR3 amino acids: CASSAPGQKTNTEAFF. CDR3 in DNA: TGTGCCAGCAGTGCCCCGGGACAGAAGACGAACACTGAAGCTTTCTTT.

The chain employs TRBV20-1 and TRBJ1-1; D remains unclear. Deletions cut 3 bases from V and 1 base from J, with 9 bases between. From germline, CDR1 is DFQATT and CDR2 SNEGSKA (reference sequence). CDR3 length: 13 amino acids. CDR3 loop: CSARVGRNTEAFF. Here the CDR3 DNA reads TGCAGTGCTAGGGTAGGGAGGAACACTGAAGCTTTCTTT.

This chain joins TRBV7-2 and TRBJ2-5; TRBD2 is a possible D gene (6 bases). Per germline, CDR1 SGHTA and CDR2 FQGNSA. The CDR3 consists of 18 residues. Trimming pared 6 bases from V and 0 bases from J, leaving 23 bases between. CDR3 nucleotides: TGTGCCAGCAGATCTCACAGCGGGTTGAGGGGATACCAAGAGACCCAGTACTTC. Translated: CASRSHSGLRGYQETQYF.

This clonotype was detected a few times. This chain joins TRBV28 and TRBJ1-1; D is perhaps TRBD1 (6 bases). V was clipped by 6 bases and J by 10 bases, with 15 bases between them. Germline V gives CDR1 MDHEN, CDR2 SYDVKM. The CDR3 length is 12 residues. The CDR3 sequence: CASSRYRAGAFF. CDR3 DNA: TGTGCCAGCAGCCGATACAGGGCGGGAGCTTTCTTT.

The table lists this clonotype with a few counts. The V gene is TRBV13, the J gene TRBJ2-1; D gene unclear. Trimming took off 4 bases at V and 12 bases at J, with 13 bases between the two ends. The CDR3 is 12 amino acids. Germline CDR1 is PRHDT and CDR2 is FYEKMQ (reference sequence). Written as DNA, the CDR3 is TGTGCCAGCAGCTCTTACCCCCCCGGGCAGTTCTTC. Protein product: CASSSYPPGQFF.

This chain connects TRBV7-2 to TRBJ1-5; tentatively, D is TRBD1 (5 bases). CDR3 length: 13 residues. V gave up 1 base and J gave up 10 bases, with 11 bases separating them. Looked up from germline, CDR1 is SGHTA and CDR2 is FQGNSA. The CDR3 sequence is CASSLGGPYPQHF. The CDR3, as DNA: TGTGCCAGCAGCTTAGGGGGCCCTTACCCCCAGCATTTT.

This clonotype has just one count. The chain has TRBV5-1 and TRBJ2-4; 12 positions match TRBD2. The DNA end lines up better with TRBJ2-7; the J call may be wrong. This CDR3 region has 17 residues. CDR1 and CDR2 from the germline V gene are SGHRS and YFSETQ. The DNA for the CDR3 is TGCGCCAGCAGCTTGTACGGACTAGCGGGGAAGTTCGACGAGCAGTACTTC. Encoded protein: CASSLYGLAGKFDEQYF.

The J gene is TRBJ1-1, the V gene TRBV6-2 or TRBV6-3; D remains ambiguous. V gave up 6 bases and J gave up 0 bases, with 17 bases separating them. In germline, CDR1 is MNHEY, CDR2 SVGEGT. The CDR3 has 16 amino acids. CDR3 DNA sequence: TGTGCCAGCAGAGTAGCGATATCGGGATTGAACACTGAAGCTTTCTTT. Encoded protein: CASRVAISGLNTEAFF.

The chain joins TRBV29-1 to TRBJ1-1; 9 positions match TRBD1. In germline, CDR1 is SQVTM, CDR2 ANQGSEA. CDR3 length: 14 amino acids. With 6 bases clipped from V and 10 bases from J, the junction kept 15 bases outside the gene matches. This chain's CDR3 is CSVDWRTGATRAFF. Written as DNA, the CDR3 is TGCAGCGTCGACTGGAGGACAGGGGCTACGCGAGCTTTCTTT.

There are a few counts of this clonotype. This CDR3 is CATSDPSTAVYGYTF. CDR3 bases: TGTGCCACCAGTGACCCCTCGACTGCTGTCTATGGCTACACCTTC. The chain combines TRBV24-1 with TRBJ1-2, with D unclear. Germline CDR1 and CDR2: KGHDR and SFDVKD. The CDR3 covers 15 residues. V lost 4 bases, J lost 4 bases, and 15 bases lay in between.

This CDR3 is CASSLSSGTGEGTF. The CDR3 DNA follows: TGCGCCAGCAGCTTGTCATCCGGGACAGGGGAGGGCACCTTC. The chain uses TRBV5-1 and TRBJ1-2, with 10 positions matching TRBD1. This CDR3 is built from 14 residues. The V and J ends lost 1 base and 13 bases, in that order; junction bases with no gene match: 10. Germline V gene data show CDR1 as SGHRS and CDR2 as YFSETQ. Full variable domain (remainder filled in from reference TRBV5-1 and TRBJ1-2): KAGVTQTPRYLIKTRGQQVTLSCSPISGHRSVSWYQQTPGQGLQFLFEYFSETQRNKGNFPGRFSGRQFSNSRSEMNVSTLELGDSALYLCASSLSSGTGEGTFGSGTRLTVV.

This clonotype was detected only a few times. Compared with germline, one end of the junction differs, possibly owing to a read error. The V gene is TRBV3-1, the J gene TRBJ2-1, with D perhaps TRBD1 or TRBD2 (5 bases each). The CDR3 contains 15 residues. Germline CDR1 LGHDT, CDR2 YNNKEL (reference sequence). The CDR3 nucleotides are TGTGCCAGCAGACAAGGGCGAGGGGTTCGGGATGAGCAGTTCTTC. Translation: CASRQGRGVRDEQFF.

This rearrangement joins TRBV28 to TRBJ1-2; unclear D gene. V was pared by 3 bases and J by 6 bases, with 8 bases between. The CDR3 covers 12 residues. Germline assignment: CDR1 MDHEN and CDR2 SYDVKM. CDR3 residues: CASSFIEHGYTF. The DNA for the CDR3 is TGTGCCAGCAGTTTCATTGAGCATGGCTACACCTTC.

Turning to this clonotype: A junction boundary mismatches the germline segment, possibly from a read error. V usage is TRBV12-3 or TRBV12-4 and J usage is TRBJ2-3; 8 bases are shared with TRBD2. The CDR3 contains 15 residues. For the CDR3, the DNA is TGTGCCATAGTAGAAGCGGGGGTTAGCACAGATACGGAGTATTTT. Residues: CAIVEAGVSTDTEYF.

The chain joins TRBV28 to TRBJ2-5; either TRBD1 or TRBD2 may supply D (7 bases each). The DNA matches TRBJ2-7 better at its end, which makes the J call doubtful. The CDR3 sequence is 15 residues long. In germline, CDR1 is MDHEN, CDR2 SYDVKM. This chain's CDR3 is CASRGGGQTFYEQYF. CDR3 DNA sequence: TGTGCCAGCAGGGGAGGGGGACAGACCTTCTACGAGCAGTACTTC.

A few counts support this clonotype. In DNA, the CDR3 is TGTGCCAGCAGCTGGGGCGGGGGGGCTGGAGATACGCAGTATTTT. Protein: CASSWGGGAGDTQYF. V usage is TRBV7-3 and J usage is TRBJ2-3, with 9 bases fitting TRBD2. The germline V gene has CDR1 SGHTA and CDR2 FQGTGA. V gave up 4 bases and J gave up 5 bases; unmatched junction bases: 7. CDR3 length equals 15 residues.

This clonotype was detected only a few times. DNA of the CDR3: TGCAGTGCTAGGGGGGATGATGAGCAGTTCTTC. Its protein product is CSARGDDEQFF. The rearrangement joins TRBV20-1 to TRBJ2-1, with D perhaps matching TRBD1 or TRBD2 (5 bases each). From germline, CDR1 is DFQATT and CDR2 SNEGSKA (reference sequence). This CDR3 has 11 amino acids. V lost 3 bases and J 8 bases, leaving 8 bases between the germline ends.

The chain joins TRBV20-1 to TRBJ1-1; D is uncertain. Germline values: CDR1 DFQATT, CDR2 SNEGSKA (reference sequence). With 6 bases removed from V and 5 bases from J, the gap between germline ends came to 10 bases. The CDR3 is made up of 11 amino acids. CDR3 DNA: TGCAGTGCCCCCCGCGAGACTGAAGCTTTCTTT. Protein sequence: CSAPRETEAFF.

This clonotype came up many times. V is TRBV6-5 and J is TRBJ2-1; D could derive from TRBD1 or TRBD2 (5 bases each). CDR3 length: 15 amino acids. V was clipped by 2 bases and J by 2 bases, with 10 bases between them. Per germline, CDR1 MNHEY and CDR2 SVGAGI. In DNA form, the CDR3 reads TGTGCCAGCAGTTACGTCCAGGGACCCTACAATGAGCAGTTCTTC. Protein product: CASSYVQGPYNEQFF.

This chain links TRBV20-1 with TRBJ1-2, with a weak D call TRBD1 (6 bases). V lost 3 bases and J 8 bases, leaving 22 bases between the germline ends. This CDR3 is built from 15 residues. CDR1 and CDR2 from the germline V gene are DFQATT and SNEGSKA (reference sequence). This CDR3 is CSARAPGGRTEGYTF. CDR3 nucleotide sequence: TGCAGTGCTAGGGCCCCTGGCGGCCGGACAGAGGGCTACACCTTC.

The rearrangement links TRBV12-3 or TRBV12-4 to TRBJ1-1, with D unclear. V lost 3 bases to trimming and J lost 8 bases, with 10 bases between them. This CDR3 is 12 amino acids long. The CDR3 loop reads CASSFASEEAFF. CDR3 bases: TGTGCCAGCAGTTTCGCCTCTGAGGAAGCTTTCTTT.

The chain is built from TRBV12-3 or TRBV12-4 and TRBJ1-1; 10 bases are a match to TRBD1. J gave up 4 bases and V 7 bases, and 12 bases lay outside the gene matches. The CDR3 has 16 residues. The CDR3 nucleotides are TGTGCCAGCACTCCTATGGGACAGGGGATCGGCACTGAAGCTTTCTTT. It yields the protein CASTPMGQGIGTEAFF.

A few counts support this clonotype. The genes are TRBV7-3 and TRBJ1-6; D uncertain. The CDR3 consists of 16 residues. CDR1 and CDR2 from the germline V gene are SGHTA and FQGTGA. V was shortened by 5 bases and J by 6 bases, with 17 bases between the two germline ends. The CDR3 DNA follows: TGTGCCAGCAGCCTTAGACCCCTCGGGAGTAATTCACCCCTCCACTTT. It is translated as CASSLRPLGSNSPLHF.

DNA of the CDR3: TGCGCCAGCAGCTTGGGGACGACAGGGGGCGGTGAGCAGTACTTC. Translation: CASSLGTTGGGEQYF. The rearrangement uses TRBV5-1 and TRBJ2-7; TRBD1 agrees at 10 bases. Germline loops: CDR1 SGHRS, CDR2 YFSETQ. The CDR3 sequence is 15 residues long. After removal of 0 bases from V and 7 bases from J, the junction contained 7 bases not matched to a gene.

This clonotype occurred a few times. The CDR3 protein is CSARVQGWQYF. DNA of the CDR3: TGCAGTGCTAGAGTACAGGGCTGGCAGTACTTC. This chain links TRBV20-1 with TRBJ2-4, with D perhaps matching TRBD1 (6 bases). This CDR3 contains 11 residues. CDR1 is DFQATT and CDR2 is SNEGSKA in the germline V gene (reference sequence). With 1 base removed from V and 13 bases from J, the gap between germline ends came to 11 bases.

The chain is built from TRBV7-3 and TRBJ2-3, with TRBD2 matching over 9 bases. V lost 3 bases, J lost 1 base, and 5 bases stayed unmatched. This CDR3 is built from 16 residues. In germline, CDR1 is SGHTA, CDR2 FQGTGA. Written as DNA, the CDR3 is TGTGCCAGCAGCTTCCTAGCGGGGAGCCGCACAGATACGCAGTATTTT. It specifies CASSFLAGSRTDTQYF. Filled out from reference TRBV7-3 and TRBJ2-3, the complete variable domain reads GAGVSQTPSNKVTEKGKYVELRCDPISGHTALYWYRQSLGQGPEFLIYFQGTGAADDSGLPNDRFFAVRPEGSVSTLKIQRTERGDSAVYLCASSFLAGSRTDTQYFGPGTRLTVL.

The CDR3 loop is CASSQSQGPRYHEQYF. DNA for the CDR3: TGTGCCAGCAGCCAATCGCAGGGCCCCCGTTACCACGAGCAGTACTTC. The chain has TRBV14 and TRBJ2-7, with D maybe TRBD1 (5 bases). This CDR3 is 16 amino acids long. Germline V gene lookup returns CDR1 SGHDN and CDR2 FVKESK. V was cut by 2 bases and J by 5 bases, with 19 bases left in between.